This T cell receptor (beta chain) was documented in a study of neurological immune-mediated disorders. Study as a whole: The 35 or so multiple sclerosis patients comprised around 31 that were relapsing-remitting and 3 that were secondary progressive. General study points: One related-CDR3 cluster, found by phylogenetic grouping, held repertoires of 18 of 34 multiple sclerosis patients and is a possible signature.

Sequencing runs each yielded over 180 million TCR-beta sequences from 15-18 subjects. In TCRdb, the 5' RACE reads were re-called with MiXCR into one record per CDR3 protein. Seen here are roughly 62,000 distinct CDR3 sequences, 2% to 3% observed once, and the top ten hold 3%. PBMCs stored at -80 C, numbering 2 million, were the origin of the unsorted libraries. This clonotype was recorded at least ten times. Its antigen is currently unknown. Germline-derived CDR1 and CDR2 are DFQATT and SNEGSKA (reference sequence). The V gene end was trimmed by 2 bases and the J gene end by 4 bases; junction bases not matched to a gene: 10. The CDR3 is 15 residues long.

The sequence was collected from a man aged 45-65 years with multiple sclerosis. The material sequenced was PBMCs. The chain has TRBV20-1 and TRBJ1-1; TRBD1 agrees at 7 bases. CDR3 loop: CSARQPTGVGTEAFF. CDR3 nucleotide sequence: TGCAGTGCTAGACAGCCCACAGGGGTGGGCACTGAAGCTTTCTTT.